These T cell receptor beta chains were read from a single sample in a study of blood T cell repertoires in COVID-19. Data came from immunoSEQ multiplex PCR; TCRdb stores just in-frame clones and leaves some out. The top ten hold 0.88% of the sample, which has 90,000 to 150,000 clones, about 90% seen once. The sequenced material came from peripheral blood. These receptors all come from a woman in her forties or fifties with active or convalescent COVID-19. Each CDR3 is given with its conserved first and last residue. D genes are given only for firm matches. Part of the rows lack a size; the others show once, few, many or a class for expanded clones.

>TRBJ2-7|.|TRBV6-7|.
TGTGCCAGCAGTCCCCCTCAGGGTTCCTACGAGCAGTACTTC
CASSPPQGSYEQYF
>TRBJ2-3|.|TRBV5-1|.
TGCGCCAGCAGGACTGACCCAGGGACGCAGTATTTT
CASRTDPGTQYF
>TRBJ2-1|TRBD2|TRBV4-2|.
TGTGCCAGCAGCCAAGATTTCAGCGGGAGCCGAGGGAATGAGCAGTTCTTC
CASSQDFSGSRGNEQFF
>TRBJ2-3|TRBD2|TRBV19|.
TGTGCCAGTAGAATTAGGGCGGGAGTAGGCCCAGATACGCAGTATTTT
CASRIRAGVGPDTQYF
>TRBJ2-2|.|TRBV27|.
TGTGCCAGCAGTTTTACCCCCTTCGGGTTTGCAAATTGGAACACCGGGGAGCTGTTTTTT
CASSFTPFGFANWNTGELFF
>TRBJ2-7|TRBD2|TRBV2|.
TGTGCCAGCAGTGAAAGTTTCCGGACTAGGCGGGAGTACTTC
CASSESFRTRREYF
>TRBJ2-7|TRBD2|TRBV6-1|.
TGTGCCAGCAGTGACGGGACTACTCCTTACGAGCAGTACTTC
CASSDGTTPYEQYF
>TRBJ2-5|TRBD2|TRBV27|.
TGTGCCAGCAGTTACGGGGCTGGGACTAGAAAGGAGACCCAGTACTTC
CASSYGAGTRKETQYF
>TRBJ1-1|.|TRBV5-1|.
TGCGCCAGCAGCTTGTCCCCCGTCGGGAACACTGAAGCTTTCTTT
CASSLSPVGNTEAFF
>TRBJ1-4|.|TRBV7-2|few
TGTGCCAGCGGAGCGGGGGGCGTGGGAAAACTGTTTTTT
CASGAGGVGKLFF
>TRBJ1-3|.|TRBV30|.
TGTGCCTGGAGTGTAATCTTAGGAAACACCATATATTTT
CAWSVILGNTIYF
>TRBJ2-5|.|TRBV5-8|.
TGTGCCAGCAGCTTTATAATCCCCGGGATTGAGGAGACCCAGTACTTC
CASSFIIPGIEETQYF
>TRBJ1-2|TRBD1|TRBV10-3|.
TGTGCCATCAGTGCGGACAGGTCGGTAGGCTACACCTTC
CAISADRSVGYTF
>TRBJ1-2|.|TRBV29-1|.
TGCAGCGCCGGGGGGGGTTCAAACTATGGCTACACCTTC
CSAGGGSNYGYTF
>TRBJ2-3|.|TRBV21-1|.
TGTGCCAGCAGCATAACGACTATACCCCTAGATACGCAGTATTTT
CASSITTIPLDTQYF
>TRBJ2-7|TRBD1|TRBV5-1|.
TGCGCCAGCAGCTTGGATAAGGGGGCGGTTCGGGAGCAGTACTTC
CASSLDKGAVREQYF
>TRBJ2-3|TRBD2|TRBV5-4|.
TGTGCCAGCAGCTCGCGGACTAGCGGGGATACGCAGTATTTT
CASSSRTSGDTQYF
>TRBJ1-1|TRBD1|TRBV5-1|.
TGCGCCAGCAGCTCGGGACAGAGGAACACTGAAGCTTTCTTT
CASSSGQRNTEAFF
>TRBJ2-1|TRBD2|TRBV7-8|.
TGTGCCAGCAGCTTAGACCGTTATAGCGGGAGGGCGCGCAATGAGCAGTTCTTC
CASSLDRYSGRARNEQFF
>TRBJ2-2|.|TRBV3-1/TRBV3-2|.
TGTGCCAACCCACCCTCGAGCCAATGGTCCGGGGAGCTGTTTTTT
CANPPSSQWSGELFF
>TRBJ2-1|TRBD2|TRBV2|.
TGTGCCAGCAGCCCCGGGGCTAGCGGGCGAAACTACAATGAGCAGTTCTTC
CASSPGASGRNYNEQFF
>TRBJ1-5|TRBD1|TRBV7-2|.
TGTGCCAGCAGCTTAGGACAGGGCAGCAATCAGCCCCAGCATTTT
CASSLGQGSNQPQHF
>TRBJ2-1|TRBD2|TRBV4-2|few
TGTGCCAGCAGCCTCCGGACTAGCGGCATTTGGAACCCGAAGGGCTCCTACAATGAGCAGTTCTTC
CASSLRTSGIWNPKGSYNEQFF
>TRBJ2-1|.|TRBV7-2|.
TGTGCCAGCAGCTTAAGTCTAGCGAGAGAGAATGAGCAGTTCTTC
CASSLSLARENEQFF
>TRBJ2-7|TRBD1|TRBV27|.
TGTGCCAGCAGTTTTGACAGGGATAGCTACGAGCAGTACTTC
CASSFDRDSYEQYF
>TRBJ2-2|TRBD2|TRBV9|.
TGTGCCAGCAGCCCGACGGGGGGGCTAGCGGGAGGCGCCGGGGAGCTGTTTTTT
CASSPTGGLAGGAGELFF
>TRBJ2-2|.|TRBV5-4|few
TGTGCCAGCAGCCCTGGCAGTTTGAGGGACACCGGGGAGCTGTTTTTT
CASSPGSLRDTGELFF
>TRBJ2-1|.|TRBV3-1/TRBV3-2|.
TGTGCCAGCAGCCAAGCGGGGGATGTGAATGAGCAGTTCTTC
CASSQAGDVNEQFF
>TRBJ2-3|.|TRBV7-3|.
TGTGCCAGCAGCTTAATGGAGTCCACAGATACGCAGTATTTT
CASSLMESTDTQYF
>TRBJ2-7|TRBD1|TRBV24-1|.
TGTGCCACCAGTACAGGGGTGAGTGAGCAGTACTTC
CATSTGVSEQYF
>TRBJ2-1|TRBD1|TRBV10-3|.
TGTGCCATCAGTGAGTCAGCAGGGGGTGCGCGAAATGAGCAGTTCTTC
CAISESAGGARNEQFF
>TRBJ1-1|.|TRBV3-1/TRBV3-2|once
TGTGCCAGCAGCCAAGTTAAGACAGGTGAAGCTTTCTTT
CASSQVKTGEAFF
>TRBJ1-5|.|TRBV18|.
TGTGCCAGCTCATTCCAGGGTGGGAGCAATCAGCCCCAGCATTTT
CASSFQGGSNQPQHF
>TRBJ2-2|TRBD2|TRBV10-3|once
TGTGCCACGAGCACTAGTCTAGGGGAGGGGACCGGGGAGCTGTTTTTT
CATSTSLGEGTGELFF
>TRBJ1-5|.|TRBV10-3|.
TGTGCCACGGCCGGGACAACAGATCAGCCCCAGCATTTT
CATAGTTDQPQHF
>TRBJ1-2|.|TRBV10-3|.
TGTGCCATCAGTATGGACACTTCTGGCTATGGCTACACCTTC
CAISMDTSGYGYTF
>TRBJ1-2|TRBD1|TRBV6-4|.
TGTGCCAGCAGTGCCGCGGCAGGGGGAGACTATGGCTACACCTTC
CASSAAAGGDYGYTF
>TRBJ2-7|TRBD1|TRBV7-6|.
TGTGCCAGCAGCTCCTCTACCGGACAGGGCGGCGAGCAGTACTTC
CASSSSTGQGGEQYF
>TRBJ1-6|.|TRBV4-3|.
TGCGCCAGCAGCCAAGAAGTACAGCCGGGATTCGATTCACCCCTCCACTTT
CASSQEVQPGFDSPLHF
>TRBJ2-2|.|TRBV2|.
TGTGCCAGCAAGGAGGTGGAACAGGGTTGGGAGCTGTTTTTT
CASKEVEQGWELFF
>TRBJ1-2|.|TRBV19|.
TGTGCCAGTAGTTCTCCAGGGAGGGTTGGCTATGGCTACACCTTC
CASSSPGRVGYGYTF
>TRBJ2-6|TRBD1|TRBV30|.
TGTGCCTGGAGTGTACAGGGGGCTGCTGGGGCCAACGTCCTGACTTTC
CAWSVQGAAGANVLTF
>TRBJ1-5|.|TRBV5-8|.
TGTGCCAGCAGCTCGAGACTTTACGGAAATCAGCCCCAGCATTTT
CASSSRLYGNQPQHF
>TRBJ2-3|TRBD2|TRBV6-2/TRBV6-3|.
TGTGCCAGCAGTTACTCGCCCCTAGCGGGAGATACAGATACGCAGTATTTT
CASSYSPLAGDTDTQYF
>TRBJ2-7|TRBD1|TRBV23-1|.
TGCGCCAGCAGTCAATCCGGGACAGACTACTCCTACGAGCAGTACTTC
CASSQSGTDYSYEQYF
>TRBJ2-1|TRBD2|TRBV2|.
TGTGCCAGCAGTACGACTAGCGCGCAATACAATGAGCAGTTCTTC
CASSTTSAQYNEQFF
>TRBJ1-4|TRBD1|TRBV4-3|.
TGCGCCAGCAGCCACCGACAGGGGAGTGAAAAACTGTTTTTT
CASSHRQGSEKLFF
>TRBJ2-7|TRBD2|TRBV6-5|.
TGTGCCAGCAGTTACGATCGGGGGGCCTACGAGCAGTACTTC
CASSYDRGAYEQYF
>TRBJ1-5|.|TRBV27|.
TGTGCCAGCAGTTTAACAGGGCAGTTGCCCCAGCATTTT
CASSLTGQLPQHF
>TRBJ2-1|.|TRBV9|.
TGTGCCAGCAGCGTAGCACCAGGGCACAATGAGCAGTTCTTC
CASSVAPGHNEQFF
>TRBJ2-3|TRBD2|TRBV3-1/TRBV3-2|.
TGTGCCAGCAGCCGGGGGGGACTGGGGACAGATACGCAGTATTTT
CASSRGGLGTDTQYF
>TRBJ2-7|TRBD1|TRBV6-5|.
TGTGCCAGCAGCGACAGGGGAGAGGGCGAGCAGTACTTC
CASSDRGEGEQYF
>TRBJ2-1|.|TRBV7-3|.
TGTGCCAGCAGCCACCAGGTTCACAATGAGCAGTTCTTC
CASSHQVHNEQFF
>TRBJ2-7|TRBD1|TRBV18|.
TGTGCCAGCTCAAGGTCCGGGACAGGGGCGGGGGCCTACGAGCAGTACTTC
CASSRSGTGAGAYEQYF
>TRBJ2-7|.|TRBV11-3|.
TGTGCCAGCAGCCAATCGGTCTATCTCTACGAGCAGTACTTC
CASSQSVYLYEQYF